The 27 T cell receptor beta chains reported below all come from one sample, sequenced in a study of Graves' ophthalmopathy and Graves' hyperthyroidism. Transcripts of RNA were the source for amplifying TCR beta CDR3 regions. RT-PCR was first run with HTBI primers, then multiplex PCR in a second round. MiXCR, run by TCRdb on the multiplex PCR reads, gives a single entry per CDR3 protein. Among a few hundred thousand distinct CDR3 sequences, 15% to 19% were seen once, and the ten largest hold approximately 7%. Sequencing was done on a sample of peripheral blood. All receptors derive from a woman aged 18-30 years with stable Graves' hyperthyroidism.

This clonotype was recorded many times. The chain couples TRBV20-1 to TRBJ2-5, with 7 positions matching TRBD1. The CDR3 is 12 residues long. Looked up from germline, CDR1 is DFQATT and CDR2 is SNEGSKA (reference sequence). V lost 3 bases, J lost 5 bases, and 3 bases stayed unmatched. CDR3 sequence: CSASEQGETQYF. Written as DNA, the CDR3 is TGCAGTGCTAGCGAACAGGGGGAGACCCAGTACTTC.

The gene calls are TRBV12-3 or TRBV12-4 and TRBJ1-5; D is possibly TRBD1 (6 bases). The CDR3 sequence is 14 residues long. Trimming took off 1 base at V and 5 bases at J, with 9 bases between the two ends. CDR3 nucleotides: TGTGCCAGCAGTTTAGGGGGGCGGGATCAGCCCCAGCATTTT. Protein: CASSLGGRDQPQHF.

In its sample, this clonotype was seen many times. V is TRBV6-5 and J is TRBJ1-6; 9 bases are a match to TRBD1. From germline, CDR1 is MNHEY and CDR2 SVGAGI. This CDR3 region has 14 residues. V was clipped by 2 bases and J by 8 bases; unmatched bases: 1. The CDR3, as DNA: TGTGCCAGCAGTTACAGGACAGGGGATTCACCCCTCCACTTT. Translating gives CASSYRTGDSPLHF.

This clonotype came up many times. The J gene is TRBJ1-1, the V gene TRBV6-5; D is perhaps TRBD1 (5 bases). V lost 5 bases and J 3 bases, leaving 13 bases between the germline ends. CDR3 length: 14 amino acids. The V gene's germline CDR1 is MNHEY and CDR2 SVGAGI. The chain's CDR3 is CASSQGFGYTEAFF. Written as DNA, the CDR3 is TGTGCCAGCAGTCAGGGATTTGGGTACACTGAAGCTTTCTTT.

The V gene is TRBV11-1, the J gene TRBJ2-5; D unclear. Germline values: CDR1 SGHAT, CDR2 FQDESV (reference sequence). CDR3 length: 16 amino acids. V lost 5 bases and J lost 1, with 17 bases in between. The CDR3 spells CASSVHSLPGQETQYF. CDR3 nucleotide sequence: TGTGCCAGCAGCGTACACTCCCTCCCGGGCCAAGAGACCCAGTACTTC.

The V gene is TRBV5-1, the J gene TRBJ2-5, with 11 bases fitting TRBD2. There are 16 residues in the CDR3. V lost 3 bases, J lost 3 bases, and 7 bases stayed unmatched. Germline-derived CDR1 and CDR2 are SGHRS and YFSETQ. CDR3 amino acids: CASSSMTSGVEETQYF. The CDR3 DNA reads as TGCGCCAGCAGCTCAATGACTAGCGGGGTTGAAGAGACCCAGTACTTC.

The V and J genes are TRBV6-1 and TRBJ2-5; TRBD2 matches at 12 bases. Germline V gene data show CDR1 as MNHNS and CDR2 as SASEGT. The ends lost 6 bases at V and 4 bases at J; junction bases unmatched: 9. There are 16 residues in the CDR3. CDR3 in amino acids: CASSLNPSGGAETQYF. For the CDR3, the DNA is TGTGCCAGCAGCCTCAACCCTAGCGGGGGGGCAGAGACCCAGTACTTC.

In this sample, this clonotype turned up many times. The rearrangement links TRBV19 to TRBJ2-7; TRBD2 agrees at 7 bases. V lost 1 base to trimming and J lost 2 bases; unmatched junction nucleotides: 5. CDR1 is LNHDA and CDR2 is SQIVND in the germline V gene (reference sequence). This CDR3 has 15 amino acids. Written as DNA, the CDR3 is TGTGCCAGTAGTATAGCGCTAGCGGCCCCCTACGAGCAGTACTTC. Its protein product is CASSIALAAPYEQYF.

This clonotype was seen more than once but under ten times. The J gene is TRBJ2-3, the V gene TRBV5-1, with D perhaps given as TRBD1 or TRBD2 (5 bases each). The CDR3 runs 13 residues. V was shortened by 0 bases and J by 9 bases, with 11 bases between the two germline ends. The V gene's germline CDR1 is SGHRS and CDR2 YFSETQ. Here the CDR3 DNA reads TGCGCCAGCAGCTTGGAGAGGGGTGGGACGCAGTATTTT. Protein sequence: CASSLERGGTQYF. The full variable domain, completed using reference TRBV5-1 and TRBJ2-3, is KAGVTQTPRYLIKTRGQQVTLSCSPISGHRSVSWYQQTPGQGLQFLFEYFSETQRNKGNFPGRFSGRQFSNSRSEMNVSTLELGDSALYLCASSLERGGTQYFGPGTRLTVL.

This clonotype was counted ten times or more. The genes are TRBV24-1 and TRBJ1-1; 12 positions agree with TRBD1. Germline V CDR1 and CDR2: KGHDR, SFDVKD. The CDR3 contains 18 residues. The ends lost 3 bases at V and 4 bases at J; junction bases unmatched: 11. CDR3 region: CATSDPGQGAPGGTEAFF. The DNA of the CDR3 is TGTGCCACCAGTGATCCGGGACAGGGGGCCCCGGGGGGCACTGAAGCTTTCTTT.

The gene calls are TRBV5-8 and TRBJ1-3, with D uncertain. The CDR3 totals 14 residues. Germline-derived CDR1 and CDR2 are SGHTS and YDEGEE. The V gene lost 4 bases and the J gene lost 0 bases, with 8 bases spanning the gap. The CDR3 region has the DNA TGTGCCAGCAGCCGAAGATTCTCTGGAAACACCATATATTTT. It translates to CASSRRFSGNTIYF. The full variable domain, completed using reference TRBV5-8 and TRBJ1-3, is EAGVTQSPTHLIKTRGQQATLRCSPISGHTSVYWYQQALGLGLQFLLWYDEGEERNRGNFPPRFSGRQFPNYSSELNVNALELEDSALYLCASSRRFSGNTIYFGEGSWLTVV.

The chain is built from TRBV2 and TRBJ2-1; 8 nucleotides align to TRBD1. Trimming at V came to 8 bases and at J to 9 bases, leaving 24 bases not matched to a gene. The CDR3 covers 18 residues. In germline, CDR1 is SNHLY, CDR2 FYNNEI. In nucleotides, the CDR3 is TGTGCCAGCCTACCTCAGGGGGCGGGCTGGGGGTTTCGGGGTGAGCAGTTCTTC. Translating gives CASLPQGAGWGFRGEQFF.

This clonotype has a count of ten or more. The chain carries TRBV11-3 and TRBJ2-2; unclear D gene. Germline CDR1 SGHNT, CDR2 YENEEA. V shed 5 bases and J shed 7 bases, with 11 bases lying between them. The CDR3 spans 13 residues. CDR3 nucleotides: TGTGCCAGCAGCCTCGTGGCCGACGGGGAGCTGTTTTTT. It is translated as CASSLVADGELFF.

This clonotype was counted between two and nine times. This chain connects TRBV11-2 to TRBJ2-5, with TRBD1 matching over 9 bases. V lost 5 bases, J lost 5 bases, and 12 bases stayed unmatched. CDR1 is SGHAT and CDR2 is FQNNGV in the germline V gene. The CDR3 consists of 16 residues. This chain's CDR3 is CASSLSGTGFVETQYF. The CDR3 nucleotides read TGTGCCAGCAGCCTCTCCGGGACAGGGTTTGTTGAGACCCAGTACTTC.

In its sample, this clonotype was seen many times. The chain is built from TRBV12-3 or TRBV12-4 and TRBJ1-5; D possibly corresponds to TRBD1 (5 bases). V was clipped by 7 bases and J by 9 bases, with 19 bases between them. The CDR3 consists of 14 residues. CDR3 amino acids: CASTTGPGIAPQHF. Written as DNA, the CDR3 is TGTGCCAGCACTACCGGGCCAGGGATCGCGCCCCAGCATTTT.

There are many counts of this clonotype. V is TRBV7-2 and J is TRBJ1-1; D not certain. Trimming took off 3 bases at V and 3 bases at J, with 2 bases between the two ends. The CDR3 has 11 residues. Germline values: CDR1 SGHTA, CDR2 FQGNSA. The CDR3 region has the DNA TGTGCCAGCAGCTTTGACACTGAAGCTTTCTTT. This translates into CASSFDTEAFF.

This clonotype was observed many times. J is TRBJ1-1 and V is TRBV6-2 or TRBV6-3; 7 nucleotides match TRBD1. V shed 2 bases, J shed 6 bases, and the junction held 18 bases outside the gene matches. Germline V gene sequence: CDR1 MNHEY, CDR2 SVGEGT. The CDR3 runs 18 residues. The CDR3 reads CASSYLGQAFLGGAEAFF. In nucleotides, the CDR3 is TGTGCCAGCAGTTACCTAGGACAGGCTTTTCTCGGGGGTGCTGAAGCTTTCTTT.

This clonotype was detected many times. The chain carries TRBV7-2 and TRBJ1-2; D ambiguous. Trimming left V 3 bases short and J 7 bases short, with 15 bases between. Germline CDR1 reads SGHTA; CDR2 reads FQGNSA. The CDR3 sequence is 14 residues long. The CDR3 protein is CASSFDSRGSGYTF. As DNA, the CDR3 is TGTGCCAGCAGCTTCGACTCCCGAGGTAGTGGCTACACCTTC.

There are many counts of this clonotype. The chain is built from TRBV13 and TRBJ1-1; maybe TRBD1 (5 bases). CDR3 length: 14 residues. The germline V and J ends were trimmed by 0 bases and 4 bases, with 9 bases remaining between them. The V gene's germline CDR1 is PRHDT and CDR2 FYEKMQ (reference sequence). The CDR3, as DNA: TGTGCCAGCAGCTTAGGCAGGGCGGGCACTGAAGCTTTCTTT. This gives the protein CASSLGRAGTEAFF.

On this clonotype itself: A much more abundant neighbour one base away suggests this may be a read error. The CDR3 end shows no conserved phenylalanine or tryptophan, and so a read error is likely. The chain recombines TRBV3-1 with TRBJ1-3; maybe TRBD1 (6 bases). The CDR3 totals 15 residues. The germline CDR1 and CDR2 sequences are LGHDT and YNNKEL (reference sequence). V dropped 0 bases and J dropped 1 base, with 7 bases sitting between them. The CDR3 bases are TGTGCCAGCAGCCAAGACAGGGGATCTGGAAACACCATATATTTG. Its translation: CASSQDRGSGNTIYL.

Ten or more counts support this clonotype. The chain couples TRBV11-2 to TRBJ2-5; 11 bases are a match to TRBD2. CDR1 is SGHAT, CDR2 FQNNGV, per germline. The CDR3 is 15 amino acids. V dropped 5 bases and J dropped 1; count of bases not matched to a gene: 3. DNA for the CDR3: TGTGCCAGCAGCAAGACTAGCGGGGCCCAAGAGACCCAGTACTTC. Amino acids: CASSKTSGAQETQYF.

This clonotype was recorded at least ten times. The chain links TRBV7-2 to TRBJ2-5; possible D gene TRBD2, 6 bases. Germline CDR1 and CDR2: SGHTA and FQGNSA. V was pared by 1 base and J by 6 bases, with 15 bases between. The CDR3 totals 15 residues. In DNA form, the CDR3 reads TGTGCCAGCAGCTTAGAGGTCGGGAGCGGACAGACCCAGTACTTC. Protein product: CASSLEVGSGQTQYF.

The chain links TRBV19 to TRBJ1-5; no reliable D call. The CDR3 runs 12 residues. The germline V gene has CDR1 LNHDA and CDR2 SQIVND (reference sequence). V lost 3 bases to trimming and J lost 4 bases, with 4 bases between them. CDR3 residues: CASSMGNQPQHF. The CDR3 DNA reads TGTGCCAGTAGTATGGGGAATCAGCCCCAGCATTTT. The variable domain in full, with the rest retrieved from reference TRBV19 and TRBJ1-5, is DGGITQSPKYLFRKEGQNVTLSCEQNLNHDAMYWYRQDPGQGLRLIYYSQIVNDFQKGDIAEGYSVSREKKESFPLTVTSAQKNPTAFYLCASSMGNQPQHFGDGTRLSIL.

This clonotype showed up many times. The chain links TRBV12-3 or TRBV12-4 to TRBJ2-7, with 9 bases identical to TRBD1. The CDR3 has 15 residues. Trimming removed 5 bases from V and 2 bases from J; junction bases left unmatched: 7. The chain's CDR3 is CASSHGTGTAYEQYF. CDR3 DNA sequence: TGTGCCAGCAGTCATGGGACAGGGACAGCCTACGAGCAGTACTTC.

This clonotype was recorded many times. The chain is built from TRBV6-5 and TRBJ1-1; the D gene is possibly TRBD1 (6 bases). Per the germline V gene, CDR1 is MNHEY and CDR2 is SVGAGI. V lost 3 bases, J lost 6 bases, and 14 bases lay in between. This CDR3 is 14 amino acids long. The CDR3, as DNA: TGTGCCAGCAGTTATCAGGGGTTCGAGCCTGAAGCTTTCTTT. The encoded protein is CASSYQGFEPEAFF.

This clonotype was detected a few times. This chain joins TRBV29-1 and TRBJ1-1; D is perhaps TRBD1 (5 bases). This CDR3 is 14 amino acids long. The germline CDR1 and CDR2 sequences are SQVTM and ANQGSEA. The germline V and J ends were trimmed by 6 bases and 4 bases, with 18 bases remaining between them. The CDR3 loop is CSVEMRGVGTEAFF. Written as DNA, the CDR3 is TGCAGCGTGGAGATGCGGGGGGTGGGCACTGAAGCTTTCTTT.

This clonotype was counted many times. The CDR3 spells CASSLFGFDYGYTF. CDR3 sequence (DNA): TGTGCCAGCAGCTTATTCGGGTTCGACTATGGCTACACCTTC. This chain joins TRBV13 and TRBJ1-2; D is unresolved. The V end lost 2 bases, the J end lost 3 bases, and 10 bases lay between the germline ends. The CDR3 runs to 14 residues. The germline CDR1 and CDR2 sequences are PRHDT and FYEKMQ (reference sequence).